The following is a T cell receptor (beta chain) sequence with its context. The data were obtained in a study of blood T cell repertoires in COVID-19. Study at large: Samples taken during acute and convalescent COVID-19 were collected in the United States, Italy and Spain. From T cells, B-cell-depleted T cells, or PBMCs came the material, which was cDNA or gDNA.

The CDR3 length is 14 residues. Trimming removed 8 bases at V and 2 bases at J, with 10 bases between. Germline assignment: CDR1 SNHLY and CDR2 FYNNEI. Using immunoSEQ multiplex PCR, the repertoire was profiled, and TCRdb retains in-frame clones only, with some absent. The sample lists a few hundred thousand clones, more than 70% occurring once. The receptor's source is a woman between 50 and 59 years old with COVID-19, enrolled during active disease. This chain links TRBV2 with TRBJ2-6; possible D gene TRBD2, 5 bases. Sequencing was carried out using peripheral blood. In DNA form, the CDR3 reads TGTGCCAGCTTTCTCGGGGCTGGGGCCAACGTCCTGACTTTC. Translation: CASFLGAGANVLTF. The whole variable domain, filled in from reference TRBV2 and TRBJ2-6, reads EPEVTQTPSHQVTQMGQEVILRCVPISNHLYFYWYRQILGQKVEFLVSFYNNEISEKSEIFDDQFSVERPDGSNFTLKIRSTKLEDSAMYFCASFLGAGANVLTFGAGSRLTVL.